A single sample is the source of the 4 T cell receptor beta chains below, sequenced in a study of T cells in Graves' hyperthyroidism and ophthalmopathy. Regions amplified from RNA transcripts were the TCR beta CDR3 regions. The study used the HTBI primer set for a first-round RT-PCR of the TCR CDR3. A single record per CDR3 protein comes from TCRdb applying MiXCR to the multiplex PCR reads. The table shows over 450,000 distinct CDR3 sequences, with around 15% occurring only once. Sequencing input: blood. These receptor sequences come from a woman younger than 30 with Graves' hyperthyroidism.

This clonotype was detected many times. The chain's CDR3 is CASWQGFNYEQYF. The CDR3, as DNA: TGTGCCAGCTGGCAGGGCTTTAACTACGAGCAGTACTTC. The rearrangement uses TRBV12-3 or TRBV12-4 and TRBJ2-7, with D possibly matching TRBD1 (5 bases). The CDR3 has 13 residues. V lost 8 bases and J lost 3, with 14 bases in between.

This clonotype occurred a few times. The chain combines TRBV18 with TRBJ2-2, with 8 nucleotides matching TRBD1. Trimming removed 8 bases from V and 2 bases from J; junction bases left unmatched: 7. This CDR3 has 15 amino acids. Germline V gives CDR1 KGHSH, CDR2 LQKENI. DNA of the CDR3: TGTGCCAGCGCACGGACAGGGCAAAACACCGGGGAGCTGTTTTTT. Its translation: CASARTGQNTGELFF.

This clonotype was counted many times. The chain carries TRBV4-2 and TRBJ2-7; 14 bases are a match to TRBD2. With V trimmed by 5 bases and J by 3 bases, 15 bases remained unmatched. In germline, CDR1 is LGHNA, CDR2 YNFKEQ. The CDR3 runs 19 residues. The CDR3 nucleotides are TGTGCCAGCAGCGACCCCCGACTGGGGACTAGCGGGAGAAGCTACGAGCAGTACTTC. This codes for CASSDPRLGTSGRSYEQYF.

The chain joins TRBV3-1 to TRBJ1-4; D is perhaps TRBD1 (6 bases). Trimming removed 7 bases at V and 6 bases at J, with 18 bases between. The CDR3 covers 15 residues. Germline V gives CDR1 LGHDT, CDR2 YNNKEL (reference sequence). The CDR3 region is CASNEMGALDEKLFF. CDR3 in DNA: TGTGCCAGCAACGAAATGGGGGCCTTAGATGAAAAACTGTTTTTT.